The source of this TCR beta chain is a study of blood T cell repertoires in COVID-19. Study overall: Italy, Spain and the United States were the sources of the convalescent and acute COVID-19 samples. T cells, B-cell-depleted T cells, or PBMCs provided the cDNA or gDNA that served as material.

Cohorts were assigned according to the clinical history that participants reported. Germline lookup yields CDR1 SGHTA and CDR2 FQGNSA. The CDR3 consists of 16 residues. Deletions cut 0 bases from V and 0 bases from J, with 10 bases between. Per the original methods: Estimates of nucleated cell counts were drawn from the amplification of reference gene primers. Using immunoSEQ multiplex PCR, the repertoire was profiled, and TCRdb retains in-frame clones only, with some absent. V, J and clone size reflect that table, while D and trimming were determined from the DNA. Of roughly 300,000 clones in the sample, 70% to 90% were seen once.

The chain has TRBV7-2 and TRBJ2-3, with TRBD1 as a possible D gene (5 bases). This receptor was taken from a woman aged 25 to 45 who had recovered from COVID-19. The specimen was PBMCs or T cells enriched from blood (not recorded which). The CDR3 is CASSLARVASTDTQYF. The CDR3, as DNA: TGTGCCAGCAGCTTAGCCAGGGTGGCTAGCACAGATACGCAGTATTTT.